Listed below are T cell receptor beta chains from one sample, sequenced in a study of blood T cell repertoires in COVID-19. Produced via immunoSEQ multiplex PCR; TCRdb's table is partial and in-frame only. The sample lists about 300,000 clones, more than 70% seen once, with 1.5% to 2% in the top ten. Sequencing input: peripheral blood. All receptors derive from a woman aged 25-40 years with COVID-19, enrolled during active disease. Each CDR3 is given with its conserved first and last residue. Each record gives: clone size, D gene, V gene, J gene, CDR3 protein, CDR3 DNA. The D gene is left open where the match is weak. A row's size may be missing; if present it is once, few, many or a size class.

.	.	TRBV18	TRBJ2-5	CASSLSGTTQETQYF	TGTGCCAGCTCACTATCGGGGACAACCCAAGAGACCCAGTACTTC
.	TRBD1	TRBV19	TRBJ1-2	CASSLFGTGPTLGDYGYTF	TGTGCCAGCTCCCTGTTCGGGACAGGGCCCACTCTGGGGGACTATGGCTACACCTTC
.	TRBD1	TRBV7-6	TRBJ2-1	CASSHGQGEKILSYNEQFF	TGTGCCAGCAGCCACGGACAGGGGGAGAAGATCCTATCCTACAATGAGCAGTTCTTC
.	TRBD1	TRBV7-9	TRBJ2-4	CASSSTGIAKNIQYF	TGTGCCAGCAGCTCGACAGGGATAGCCAAAAACATTCAGTACTTC
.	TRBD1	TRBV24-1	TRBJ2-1	CATSDQTGTAEQFF	TGTGCCACCAGTGACCAGACAGGGACGGCTGAGCAGTTCTTC
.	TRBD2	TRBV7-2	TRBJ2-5	CASSPAGGETQYF	TGTGCCAGCAGCCCCGCGGGGGGAGAGACCCAGTACTTC
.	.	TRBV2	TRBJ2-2	CASSGAAANTGELFF	TGTGCCAGCAGTGGGGCAGCCGCGAACACCGGGGAGCTGTTTTTT
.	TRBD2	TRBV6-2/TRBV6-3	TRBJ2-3	CASSYFLGGELPPDTQYF	TGTGCCAGCAGTTACTTCCTCGGGGGGGAACTGCCCCCAGATACGCAGTATTTT
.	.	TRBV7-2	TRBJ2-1	CASSLSYNEQFF	TGTGCCAGCAGCTTATCTTACAATGAGCAGTTCTTC
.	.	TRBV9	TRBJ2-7	CASSVSGTGFYEQYF	TGTGCCAGCAGCGTGAGCGGGACAGGCTTCTACGAGCAGTACTTC
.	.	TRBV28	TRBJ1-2	CASSFSGRDYGYTF	TGTGCCAGCAGTTTTTCCGGGAGGGACTATGGCTACACCTTC
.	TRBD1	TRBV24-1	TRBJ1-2	CATSDNRGRYGYTF	TGTGCCACCAGTGATAACAGGGGACGGTACGGCTACACCTTC
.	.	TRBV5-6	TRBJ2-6	CASSFKIRHSDSGANVLTF	TGTGCCAGCAGCTTTAAAATTCGACACTCAGACTCTGGGGCCAACGTCCTGACTTTC
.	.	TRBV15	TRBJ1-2	CATSRGIGANYGYTF	TGTGCCACCAGCCGGGGGATAGGAGCTAACTATGGCTACACCTTC
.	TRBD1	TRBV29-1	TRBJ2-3	CSVVFDRGTDTQYF	TGCAGCGTTGTGTTTGACAGGGGAACAGATACGCAGTATTTT
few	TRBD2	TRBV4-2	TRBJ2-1	CASSQDGTSGGYEQFF	TGTGCCAGCAGCCAAGACGGGACTAGCGGGGGTTATGAGCAGTTCTTC
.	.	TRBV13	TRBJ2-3	CASSLRQGTDTQYF	TGTGCCAGCAGCTTACGACAGGGCACAGATACGCAGTATTTT
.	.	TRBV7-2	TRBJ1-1	CASSLARVGNTEAFF	TGTGCCAGCAGCTTAGCGAGGGTCGGGAATACTGAAGCTTTCTTT
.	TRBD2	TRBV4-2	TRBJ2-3	CASSPLGAGGLDTQYF	TGTGCCAGCAGCCCCCTTGGAGCGGGGGGGCTGGATACGCAGTATTTT
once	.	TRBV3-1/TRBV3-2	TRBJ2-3	CASSQGGPTTDTQYF	TGTGCCAGCAGCCAAGGCGGGCCTACCACAGATACGCAGTATTTT
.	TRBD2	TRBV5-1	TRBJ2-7	CASSGTGTRGHEQYF	TGCGCCAGCAGCGGAACCGGGACTAGGGGCCACGAGCAGTACTTC
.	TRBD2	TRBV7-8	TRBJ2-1	CASSSGRGVTYNEQFF	TGTGCCAGCAGCTCAGGACGGGGGGTTACCTACAATGAGCAGTTCTTC
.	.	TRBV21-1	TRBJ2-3	CASSSRGQGGIVQYF	TGTGCCAGCAGCAGTCGGGGACAGGGGGGGATAGTCCAGTATTTT
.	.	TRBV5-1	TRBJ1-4	CASSSGTSPNEKLFF	TGCGCCAGCAGCTCCGGGACATCACCTAATGAAAAACTGTTTTTT
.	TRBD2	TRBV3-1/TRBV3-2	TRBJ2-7	CASSQARRRGVAGNAYEQYF	TGTGCCAGCAGCCAAGCTCGTCGGAGGGGAGTAGCGGGGAACGCCTACGAGCAGTACTTC
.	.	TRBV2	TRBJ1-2	CASPPQQANYGYTF	TGTGCCAGCCCCCCCCAACAGGCTAACTATGGCTACACCTTC
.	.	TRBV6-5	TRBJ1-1	CASSRGTEAFF	TGTGCCAGCAGTCGGGGCACTGAAGCTTTCTTT
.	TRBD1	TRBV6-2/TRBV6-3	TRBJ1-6	CASSYWARDRDRNSPLHF	TGTGCCAGCAGTTACTGGGCCCGGGACAGGGACAGAAATTCACCCCTCCACTTT
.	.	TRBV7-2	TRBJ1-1	CASSPTGTMNTEAFF	TGTGCCAGCAGCCCGACAGGCACCATGAACACTGAAGCTTTCTTT
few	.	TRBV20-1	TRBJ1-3	CSASLLNTIYF	TGCAGTGCTAGCCTGTTAAACACCATATATTTT
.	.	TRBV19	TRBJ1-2	CASSPRDLSGDYGYTF	TGTGCCAGTAGTCCCCGGGATTTATCAGGGGACTATGGCTACACCTTC
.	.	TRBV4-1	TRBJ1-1	CASSHSQGRTEAFF	TGCGCCAGCAGCCACTCACAGGGACGCACTGAAGCTTTCTTT
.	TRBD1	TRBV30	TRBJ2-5	CAGGTGVQETQYF	TGTGCCGGGGGGACAGGGGTCCAAGAGACCCAGTACTTC
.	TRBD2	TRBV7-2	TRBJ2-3	CASSKTGTSSDTQYF	TGTGCCAGCAGCAAAACCGGGACTAGTTCAGATACGCAGTATTTT
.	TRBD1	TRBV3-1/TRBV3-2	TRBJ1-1	CASSHLYRGRTEAFF	TGTGCCAGCAGCCACCTTTACAGGGGGCGGACTGAAGCTTTCTTT
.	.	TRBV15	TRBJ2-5	CATSRDRGRGQETQYF	TGTGCCACCAGCAGAGATCGGGGCAGGGGTCAAGAGACCCAGTACTTC
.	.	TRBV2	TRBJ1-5	CASRMTLSNQPQHF	TGTGCCAGCAGGATGACACTTAGCAATCAGCCCCAGCATTTT
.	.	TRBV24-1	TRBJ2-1	CATSDPAGARYNEQFF	TGTGCCACCAGTGACCCTGCAGGGGCGAGGTACAATGAGCAGTTCTTC
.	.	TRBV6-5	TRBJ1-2	CASSYFGGDYGYTF	TGTGCCAGCAGTTACTTCGGAGGGGACTATGGCTACACCTTC
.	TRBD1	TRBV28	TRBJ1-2	CASSLPLTGNYGYTF	TGTGCCAGCAGTCTTCCCCTGACAGGGAACTATGGCTACACCTTC
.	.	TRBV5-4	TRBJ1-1	CASSLDSSTEAFF	TGTGCCAGCAGCTTGGATTCCTCCACTGAAGCTTTCTTT